This section outlines one TCR beta chain sequence together with its context. The antigen it binds to is not known. No qualities accompany the bases; no much larger clone lies one base away. This specimen comes from a study of blood T cells in healthy people across ages (dated by TCRdb to 2013 to 2016). For context, the study as a whole: In model experiments, roughly one uniquely barcoded TCR beta cDNA molecule per two T cells was captured by template switching. Two additional independent replicas of 1 million unique cDNA reads from the same blood draw were analyzed for two donors (one aged 18 to 30 and one aged 80 or older). Using deep sequencing normalized with unique cDNA molecular identifiers, the study measured how TCR beta repertoire diversity changes with age. The donors were divided into four age groups: young (average around 16 years), middle-aged (roughly 40), aged (about 62) and long-lived (roughly 82). To avoid experimental bias, donors of different ages were spread randomly across the sequencing lanes. What the study reported, not specific to this receptor: Donor CMV infection status was unknown, potentially confounding age-related changes in expanded clonotypes. Conclusive comparison of naive and antigen-experienced compartments was prevented by the profiling of bulk unsorted PBMCs. Observed TCR beta diversity correlated strongly with the percentage of naive T cells measured by flow cytometry. Estimates of total diversity from one million sequenced T cells were regarded as lower bounds and underestimates. Compared with the aged group, the long-lived group had more naive CD4+ T cells, fewer expanded clones and increased TCR diversity, a pattern suggesting age selection. As age increased, observed TCR beta diversity per million T cells dropped in a roughly linear way, and a significant reduction was already evident by age about 40.

Donors were around 37 systemically healthy Caucasian individuals from Russia aged roughly 6 to 100 years. Each donor gave around 9 milliliters of peripheral blood, collected into EDTA-treated Vacutainer tubes. Ficoll-Paque density-gradient centrifugation was used to isolate PBMCs, with at least 7 million per sample. Trizol reagent was used to extract total RNA from the PBMCs, yielding at least 6 micrograms per sample. The percentages of naive CD45RAhigh/CD27high T cells were determined by flow cytometry on a PBMC aliquot from every donor. The receptor library was made with 5' RACE. Sequencing relied on an Illumina HiSeq 2500. A second PCR of roughly 7 to 11 cycles was performed with a sample-barcoded 5' primer and a J-beta primer mix. A unique molecular identifier was introduced onto each TCR beta cDNA molecule by a template-switch 5' adaptor carrying 12 random nucleotides. Each sample yielded at least 2.5 million CDR3-containing paired-end reads. All of the RNA was converted into first-strand cDNA using the Mint cDNA synthesis kit, with a TRBC-specific oligonucleotide serving as the primer. All cDNA was treated with uracil-DNA glycosylase and then went through a first 18-cycle PCR with the universal primers M1SS and BC2_uni_R. The authors' pipeline ran thus. Each sample was normalized by randomly selecting 1 million high-quality reads, each carrying a distinct molecular identifier. Reads sharing molecular identifiers were discarded rather than binned into consensus sequences. MiTCR, run with a Q25 quality threshold and the strictest error-elimination algorithm, handled CDR3 identification, clonotype clustering and error correction. A nonparametric unseen species model with Euler transformation was used to estimate a lower bound on total TCR beta diversity. TCRdb reanalyzed the raw reads on its own, using fastp at Q25 for trimming and MiXCR for clone calling, and kept in-frame beta chains. Under each unique CDR3 protein, matching rows form one entry showing the most common genes and DNA. The V and J calls here are based on TCRdb, not the publication. This sample lists roughly 1,700,000 distinct CDR3 sequences; about 28% were detected once. The ten top clones hold approximately 7.7% of the sample.

The clonotype comes from a woman aged 30 to 39 in good health. The sequencing sample was made of blood.

The DNA sequence reads TGCAGTGCTGGCGGGATCTTGGCTAGCGGGAGTCAAGAGCAGTTCTTC. This translates into CSAGGILASGSQEQFF. The chain links TRBV20-1 with TRBJ2-1; 10 bases in between match TRBD2. Trimming accounts for 5 bases at V and 10 bases at J, while the number of junction bases matched to no gene is 17. The CDR3 has 16 amino acids, counting the end cysteine and phenylalanine. This entry keeps only the CDR3 DNA: 48 bases, framed from base 1. CDR1 and CDR2, looked up from the germline V gene (reference sequence), are DFQATT and SNEGSKA.